A selection of T cell receptor beta chains follows, all from one sample in a study of T-cell reconstitution after alpha-beta-depleted transplantation in children. TCRdb independently ran MiXCR on the PCR reads; one entry per CDR3 protein. Seen here are 130,000 or so distinct CDR3 sequences, around 9.8% observed once, and the top ten hold approximately 25%. Material: PBMCs, mostly from graft donor cells, obtained 180 days after TCRalphabeta/CD19-depleted stem cell transplant. Source of these receptors: a girl younger than two who had a stem cell transplant for combined immunodeficiency, so the T cells may come from the graft donor. Both conserved end residues are part of each CDR3. D genes are given only for firm matches. The size field is filled for only some rows; it gives once, few, many or a size class.

size	J	D	V	CDR3	DNA
.	TRBJ1-5	.	TRBV4-2	CASSLQNQPQHF	TGTGCCAGCAGCCTTCAGAATCAGCCCCAGCATTTT
few	TRBJ2-5	.	TRBV14	CASSQSRGYQETQYF	TGTGCCAGCAGCCAATCGAGGGGGTATCAAGAGACCCAGTACTTC
few	TRBJ2-7	.	TRBV11-2	CASSLEGSYSRLHEQYF	TGTGCCAGCAGCTTAGAGGGGTCCTACTCCCGATTACACGAGCAGTACTTC
.	TRBJ2-3	TRBD2	TRBV20-1	CSARVPLSTSGYTDTQYF	TGCAGTGCTAGAGTTCCCCTATCGACTAGCGGGTACACAGATACGCAGTATTTT
few	TRBJ2-7	TRBD2	TRBV4-3	CASSQELAGGTSRQYF	TGCGCCAGCAGCCAAGAACTAGCGGGAGGGACCAGTCGGCAGTACTTC
.	TRBJ2-7	TRBD1	TRBV7-8	CASGQGLISSYEQYF	TGTGCCAGCGGACAGGGGTTGATTAGCTCCTACGAGCAGTACTTC
.	TRBJ2-1	.	TRBV24-1	CATSVGIASYNEQFF	TGTGCCACCAGTGTAGGGATAGCCTCCTACAATGAGCAGTTCTTC
.	TRBJ1-1	TRBD1	TRBV10-3	CAISDPGQGVYYTEAFF	TGTGCCATCAGTGACCCAGGACAGGGGGTTTATTACACTGAAGCTTTCTTT
many	TRBJ1-5	.	TRBV12-3/TRBV12-4	CASSSGTPVSNQPQHF	TGTGCCAGCAGCTCCGGGACTCCCGTGTCCAATCAGCCCCAGCATTTT
.	TRBJ1-2	TRBD1	TRBV20-1	CSAPSPGGKISNYGYTF	TGCAGTGCCCCTTCCCCAGGGGGAAAAATCTCCAACTATGGCTACACCTTC
few	TRBJ2-3	TRBD2	TRBV12-3/TRBV12-4	CASSSVPGLAGAPDTQYF	TGTGCCAGCAGTTCCGTCCCGGGACTAGCGGGAGCCCCAGATACGCAGTATTTT
.	TRBJ2-7	TRBD1	TRBV12-3/TRBV12-4	CASNKGQGYEQYF	TGTGCCAGCAACAAAGGACAGGGTTACGAGCAGTACTTC
.	TRBJ2-3	.	TRBV9	CASSGLGDTQYF	TGTGCCAGCAGCGGACTAGGAGATACGCAGTATTTT
.	TRBJ1-2	TRBD1	TRBV5-1	CASSLTGGGYGYTF	TGCGCCAGCAGCTTGACAGGGGGCGGCTATGGCTACACCTTC
.	TRBJ2-3	TRBD2	TRBV29-1	CSVDGGRSTDTQYF	TGCAGCGTTGACGGCGGGAGAAGCACAGATACGCAGTATTTT
many	TRBJ2-2	.	TRBV9	CASSGRELTGELFF	TGTGCCAGCAGCGGCCGGGAGCTCACCGGGGAGCTGTTTTTT
.	TRBJ1-1	.	TRBV6-1	CASSEFPWWAGKGTEAFF	TGTGCCAGCAGTGAATTCCCATGGTGGGCTGGAAAGGGCACTGAAGCTTTCTTT
few	TRBJ2-7	.	TRBV25-1	CASSELSTYEQYF	TGTGCCAGCAGTGAGCTCAGTACCTACGAGCAGTACTTC
.	TRBJ2-1	TRBD2	TRBV6-2/TRBV6-3	CASSSGTSGRSRGEQFF	TGTGCCAGCAGTTCCGGGACTAGCGGGAGGTCCAGGGGGGAGCAGTTCTTC
many	TRBJ2-3	.	TRBV7-2	CASSPSHSTDTQYF	TGTGCCAGCAGCCCTAGCCACAGCACAGATACGCAGTATTTT
.	TRBJ2-5	TRBD1	TRBV12-3/TRBV12-4	CASSPTGEETQYF	TGTGCCAGCAGCCCTACAGGGGAAGAGACCCAGTACTTC
once	TRBJ2-7	.	TRBV4-1	CASSQLWGNEQYF	TGCGCCAGCAGCCAATTATGGGGAAACGAGCAGTACTTC
few	TRBJ2-1	TRBD2	TRBV7-8	CASSLGEGYGGNYNEQFF	TGTGCCAGCAGCTTAGGGGAGGGCTACGGGGGAAATTACAATGAGCAGTTCTTC
few	TRBJ1-5	.	TRBV7-6	CASSLVGTRPQHF	TGTGCCAGCAGCTTAGTAGGGACACGGCCCCAGCATTTT
.	TRBJ2-2	TRBD1	TRBV5-1	CASSFRGQDTGELFF	TGCGCCAGCAGCTTCAGGGGGCAAGACACCGGGGAGCTGTTTTTT
few	TRBJ2-4	.	TRBV3-1	CASSQDLGRKRNIQYF	TGTGCCAGCAGCCAAGATCTAGGCAGGAAGAGGAACATTCAGTACTTC
once	TRBJ1-1	.	TRBV7-3	CASSSGGGTEAFF	TGTGCCAGCAGCTCAGGCGGGGGCACTGAAGCTTTCTTT